This is a list of T cell receptor beta chains from one sample in a study of human T cells and chemical hapten exposure. TCRdb re-called the RACE reads through MiXCR, storing one row per CDR3 protein. The sample lists under 200,000 distinct CDR3 sequences; around a quarter were seen once. Source: whole blood, taken in connection with sensitization to the hapten diphenylcyclopropenone (DPC). Receptor source: a woman between 18 and 29 years old with alopecia areata. Some clones in this sample may be carry-over from other donors' samples. Both conserved end residues are part of each CDR3. A D gene is named only where the DNA matches it firmly. Only some rows state a clone size, as once, few, many or a class for expanded clones.

>TRBD1|few|TRBV5-1|TRBJ2-1
TGCGCCAGCAGCTCTCTTGGGACAGCCCTCGTCAAGGGGCAGTTCTTC
CASSSLGTALVKGQFF
>-|many|TRBV4-3|TRBJ2-7
TGCGCCAGCAGCCAAGAAGCCGGGAGCCTCTCCTACGAGCAGTACTTC
CASSQEAGSLSYEQYF
>TRBD2|-|TRBV10-3|TRBJ2-1
TGTGCCATCAGCAGGACTAGCGGGAGTTATGAGAATGAGCAGTTCTTC
CAISRTSGSYENEQFF
>-|many|TRBV5-1|TRBJ2-5
TGCGCCAGCAGCTATAAAGCGGGAGAGACCCAGTACTTC
CASSYKAGETQYF
>TRBD1|few|TRBV5-1|TRBJ2-1
TGCGCCAGCAGCCTGGGACAGAGCTACAATGAGCAGTTCTTC
CASSLGQSYNEQFF
>-|many|TRBV29-1|TRBJ1-4
TGCAGCGTCAGAGAAGAAAAACTGTTTTTT
CSVREEKLFF
>-|-|TRBV20-1|TRBJ1-1
TGCAGTGCCGTGGGACATCTGAACACTGAAGCTTTCTTT
CSAVGHLNTEAFF
>-|-|TRBV28|TRBJ1-1
TGTGCCAGCAGTTTACTCCAGGGGCGGACTGAAGCTTTCTTT
CASSLLQGRTEAFF
>-|-|TRBV25-1|TRBJ2-2
TGTGCCAGCAGTGATTTGGCAACGACCGGGGAGCTGTTTTTT
CASSDLATTGELFF
>-|-|TRBV25-1|TRBJ1-1
TGTGCCAGCAGTGATGGATATACTGAAGCTTTCTTT
CASSDGYTEAFF
>-|-|TRBV4-3|TRBJ2-7
TGCGCCAGCAGCCAAGAAATGGGACAAGCCTACGAGCAGTACTTC
CASSQEMGQAYEQYF
>-|-|TRBV11-3|TRBJ2-5
TGTGCCAGCAGCTTCCGACAAGACCAAGAGACCCAGTACTTC
CASSFRQDQETQYF
>-|-|TRBV9|TRBJ2-5
TGTGCCAGCAGCGTAGGAAAGACCCAGTACTTC
CASSVGKTQYF
>TRBD1|medium-sized|TRBV2|TRBJ2-1
TGTGCCACTTCGGACAGGGTCAGCTCCTACAATGAGCAGTTCTTC
CATSDRVSSYNEQFF
>-|-|TRBV6-2/TRBV6-3|TRBJ2-7
TGTGCCAGCAGTTATTCCCGGATCCTCGGCGAGCAGTACTTC
CASSYSRILGEQYF
>-|-|TRBV5-4|TRBJ2-1
TGTGCCAGCAGCCGTCAGACAGGGCCCCAACTAGCGAGCCCCTTTGAGCAGTTCTTC
CASSRQTGPQLASPFEQFF
>-|few|TRBV7-8|TRBJ1-6
TGTGCCAGCAGCTTCGCAGGGGCACCCCTTCTCCACTTT
CASSFAGAPLLHF
>-|few|TRBV15|TRBJ2-1
TGTGCCACCAGCAGGGCGGGGTACGTAGACAATGAGCAGTTCTTC
CATSRAGYVDNEQFF
>TRBD1|few|TRBV20-1|TRBJ2-1
TGCAGTGCAACACCGGGACAGGGGTCCGATGAGCAGTTCTTC
CSATPGQGSDEQFF
>-|few|TRBV29-1|TRBJ1-1
TGCAGCTTTTGCCTAGGGGCAGCCGGTCATCCTGAAGCTTTCTTT
CSFCLGAAGHPEAFF
>TRBD1|many|TRBV29-1|TRBJ2-5
TGCAGCGTTGGAAAGGGGGCGACCCAGTACTTC
CSVGKGATQYF
>TRBD2|few|TRBV7-2|TRBJ2-1
TGTGCCAGCAGCTTGGGACTAGCGGGGGGGGAGTTCTTC
CASSLGLAGGEFF
>-|few|TRBV7-9|TRBJ1-2
TGTGCCAGCAGCTTGGTGGGGGCAGTTGGCTACACCTTC
CASSLVGAVGYTF
>TRBD1|-|TRBV9|TRBJ1-6
TGTGCCAGCAGCGTAAAAGGGGGCAATAATTCACCCCTCCACTTT
CASSVKGGNNSPLHF
>-|many|TRBV2|TRBJ2-1
TGTGCCAGCGACACCCGGAACAATGAGCAGTTCTTC
CASDTRNNEQFF
>-|-|TRBV15|TRBJ2-5
TGTGCCACCAGCAGAGAACCCCCCAGGAGGGCGGTCTCACAAGAGACCCAGTACTTC
CATSREPPRRAVSQETQYF
>-|-|TRBV7-8|TRBJ1-5
TGTGCCAGCAGCGCGGCGGACTCCAATCAGCCCCAGCATTTT
CASSAADSNQPQHF
>-|-|TRBV4-3|TRBJ1-2
TGCGCCAGCAGCCAAGACGGGCAGGGGAACTATGGCTACACCTTC
CASSQDGQGNYGYTF
>-|-|TRBV18|TRBJ2-7
TGTGCCAGCTCAACCGGGTCTGTCCTCTACGAGCAGTACTTC
CASSTGSVLYEQYF
>-|-|TRBV7-2|TRBJ1-3
TGTGCCAGCAGCTTAGATCAAAGTAGAAACACCATATATTTT
CASSLDQSRNTIYF
>-|few|TRBV7-2|TRBJ1-1
TGTGCCAGCAGCTCGCGCGAGCGTACTGAAGCTTTCTTT
CASSSRERTEAFF
>-|few|TRBV10-3|TRBJ2-4
TGTGCCATCAGTGATCTTAAGCGGGCAATCTACTTC
CAISDLKRAIYF
>TRBD2|many|TRBV9|TRBJ2-7
TGTGCCAGCAGCGTAGCGGGGGGTAAGAACGAGCAGTACTTC
CASSVAGGKNEQYF
>TRBD2|-|TRBV2|TRBJ2-3
TGTGCCAGCAGTGAAGGTTTGGTGGCGGGAGTCACAGATACGCAGTATTTT
CASSEGLVAGVTDTQYF
>-|-|TRBV24-1|TRBJ1-1
TGTGCCACCAGTGGGGGGGCGCGGGCTTTCTTT
CATSGGARAFF
>-|-|TRBV20-1|TRBJ1-1
TGCAGTGCTAGAGAAGTCTACAGGGCGAACACTGAAGCTTTCTTT
CSAREVYRANTEAFF
>-|-|TRBV24-1|TRBJ2-3
TGTGCCACCAGTGATTACGGGGGCGGGAAAGATACGCAGTATTTT
CATSDYGGGKDTQYF
>-|-|TRBV4-2|TRBJ1-1
TGTGCCAGCAGCCAATCCCAGACAGCCCGGGCTTTCTTT
CASSQSQTARAFF
>-|many|TRBV12-3/TRBV12-4|TRBJ2-1
TGTGCCAGTCTCGGGCCAAGCTCCTACAATGAGCAGTTCTTC
CASLGPSSYNEQFF
>-|few|TRBV5-1|TRBJ2-3
TGCGCCAGCAAATTTCTTTCCACAGATACGCAGTATTTT
CASKFLSTDTQYF
>TRBD2|-|TRBV20-1|TRBJ2-3
TGCAGTGCTAAAGATCCGACTAGCGGGAGCCCAGATACGCAGTATTTT
CSAKDPTSGSPDTQYF
>-|few|TRBV4-1|TRBJ2-7
TGCGCCAGCAGCCCTCCGTCTACCTACGAGCAGTACTTC
CASSPPSTYEQYF
>TRBD1|few|TRBV5-1|TRBJ1-6
TGCGCCAGCAGCTTGGGCGACAGGGGTAACTCACCCCTCCACTTT
CASSLGDRGNSPLHF
>TRBD2|-|TRBV29-1|TRBJ2-7
TGCAGCGTTGAAGGGACTAGTCCCTACGAGCAGTACTTC
CSVEGTSPYEQYF
>TRBD2|-|TRBV20-1|TRBJ2-7
TGCAGTGCTAGAGTAAGCGGGAGTTCCTACGAGCAGTACTTC
CSARVSGSSYEQYF
>-|-|TRBV5-1|TRBJ1-2
TGCGCCAGCAGCTTGGCGTGGGGTGATGATGGCTACACCTTC
CASSLAWGDDGYTF
>-|many|TRBV6-2/TRBV6-3|TRBJ2-7
TGTGCCAGCGGCCCCGAGGCGGGTAGTAACTACGAGCAGTACTTC
CASGPEAGSNYEQYF
>TRBD1|once|TRBV2|TRBJ1-5
TGTGCCAGCAGCGTCGACAGGGCTCAGCCCCAGCATTTT
CASSVDRAQPQHF
>-|-|TRBV12-3/TRBV12-4|TRBJ2-2
TGTGCCAGCAGTGCCGTAGGGGACGAGCTGTTTTTT
CASSAVGDELFF